This T cell receptor beta chain derives from a study of blood T cell repertoires in COVID-19. Study summary: COVID-19 samples collected from the United States, Italy and Spain covered acute and convalescent phases.

The authors' processing: Amplification from reference gene primers served as the basis for estimated nucleated cell counts. Produced via immunoSEQ multiplex PCR; TCRdb's table is partial and in-frame only. That table gives V, J and clone size, and the DNA gave D and trimming. The table includes just over 35,000 clones, 70% to 90% detected once. This CDR3 region has 15 residues. CDR1 is MNHNY and CDR2 is SVGAGI in the germline V gene (reference sequence). V was pared by 6 bases and J by 8 bases, with 10 bases of the junction left unmatched. This clone was seen ten or more times. The TCR was taken from a human donor in a cohort sampled during active or convalescent COVID-19. The donor label of this sample is uncertain. This chain joins TRBV6-6 and TRBJ1-4, with 9 bases lining up with TRBD1. The sequenced material came from peripheral blood. The CDR3 DNA follows: TGTGCCAGCAGCCTAGCCGGGACAGGGAAAGAAAAACTGTTTTTT. Its translation: CASSLAGTGKEKLFF.